A selection of T cell receptor beta chains follows, all from one sample in a study of T cell responses to AZD1222 COVID-19 vaccine. Generated by immunoSEQ multiplex PCR, the TCRdb table keeps only in-frame clones and is missing some. The data show 130,000 to 150,000 clones, approximately 85% seen once. The sample was peripheral blood, taken 28 days after the second dose of the MenACWY control vaccine. All receptors derive from an adult who received the MenACWY meningococcal vaccine as a control. CDR3s include the opening cysteine and the closing phenylalanine or tryptophan. The D gene is left open where the match is weak. Clone size is given for some rows only: seen once, a few or many times, or a class if the clone is expanded.

D	V	J	size	CDR3	DNA
.	TRBV6-5	TRBJ2-7	.	CASSPEPPGLGEQYF	TGTGCCAGCAGCCCCGAGCCCCCGGGCCTTGGGGAGCAGTACTTC
.	TRBV4-1	TRBJ1-1	.	CASSQASRNTEAFF	TGCGCCAGCAGCCAAGCGTCGAGGAACACTGAAGCTTTCTTT
.	TRBV28	TRBJ2-3	.	CASSPPKVLGTDTQYF	TGTGCCAGCAGTCCCCCCAAGGTTCTTGGGACAGATACGCAGTATTTT
.	TRBV12-3/TRBV12-4	TRBJ2-7	.	CASSLERDKKQYF	TGTGCCAGCAGTTTAGAACGGGATAAGAAGCAGTACTTC
.	TRBV30	TRBJ1-2	.	CAWTGAPSNYGYTF	TGTGCCTGGACTGGGGCCCCGTCTAACTATGGCTACACCTTC
.	TRBV28	TRBJ1-1	.	CASSFRGAGNTEAFF	TGTGCCAGCAGTTTTAGGGGGGCCGGGAACACTGAAGCTTTCTTT
.	TRBV18	TRBJ2-7	few	CASSPPGPPYEQYF	TGTGCCAGCTCACCACCAGGCCCTCCCTACGAGCAGTACTTC
.	TRBV18	TRBJ2-2	.	CASSPRPEAGELFF	TGTGCCAGCTCACCGAGGCCTGAGGCCGGGGAGCTGTTTTTT
.	TRBV18	TRBJ1-1	.	CASSPHGGQNTEAFF	TGTGCCAGCTCGCCCCATGGGGGTCAGAACACTGAAGCTTTCTTT
.	TRBV5-4	TRBJ2-1	.	CASSLARDYNEQFF	TGTGCCAGCAGCTTGGCGAGAGACTACAATGAGCAGTTCTTC
.	TRBV27	TRBJ1-5	.	CASSPLGGASNQPQHF	TGTGCCAGCAGTCCGCTGGGGGGCGCTAGCAATCAGCCCCAGCATTTT
.	TRBV7-8	TRBJ1-1	.	CASSTTTGNTEAFF	TGTGCCAGCAGCACAACGACAGGGAACACTGAAGCTTTCTTT
TRBD2	TRBV18	TRBJ2-1	.	CASSPGEGPHEQFF	TGTGCCAGCTCACCAGGGGAGGGGCCCCATGAGCAGTTCTTC
TRBD1	TRBV28	TRBJ1-1	few	CASSFRPGQGMNTEAFF	TGTGCCAGCAGTTTCAGACCGGGACAGGGCATGAACACTGAAGCTTTCTTT
.	TRBV6-5	TRBJ2-2	.	CASRAFWGGELFF	TGTGCCAGCAGAGCCTTCTGGGGAGGGGAGCTGTTTTTT
.	TRBV9	TRBJ1-2	.	CASSGTPPIGYTF	TGTGCCAGCAGCGGGACCCCCCCTATTGGCTACACCTTC
TRBD1	TRBV7-3	TRBJ1-1	.	CASSLGGTGKKNTEAFF	TGTGCCAGCAGCTTAGGCGGGACAGGGAAAAAGAACACTGAAGCTTTCTTT
.	TRBV10-2	TRBJ1-3	.	CASSAAGSGNTIYF	TGCGCCAGCAGTGCCGCGGGTTCTGGAAACACCATATATTTT
.	TRBV19	TRBJ1-2	.	CASSFPDLLYGYTF	TGTGCCAGTAGTTTCCCGGACCTTCTCTATGGCTACACCTTC
.	TRBV29-1	TRBJ1-6	.	CSVGEGTSPLHF	TGCAGCGTTGGAGAGGGGACATCACCCCTCCACTTT
.	TRBV12-3/TRBV12-4	TRBJ1-5	.	CASRARVYQPQHF	TGTGCCAGCAGGGCCAGGGTGTACCAGCCCCAGCATTTT
.	TRBV28	TRBJ2-7	.	CASRGRGRSYEQYF	TGTGCCAGCCGAGGGAGGGGGCGCTCCTACGAGCAGTACTTC